These 11 T cell receptor beta chains share one sample of origin, sequenced in a study of CDR3 diversity in severe acne. TCRdb re-called the PCR reads with MiXCR, one entry per CDR3 protein. The table has tens of thousands of distinct CDR3 sequences, under 65% seen once. The specimen was blood. All receptors derive from a male donor in good health, without acne.

This clonotype was seen many times. The chain recombines TRBV15 with TRBJ2-7, with 8 positions matching TRBD2. V lost 4 bases and J lost 3; bases outside the gene matches: 8. Germline CDR1 reads LNHNV; CDR2 reads YYDKDF (reference sequence). The CDR3 sequence is 15 residues long. This CDR3 reads CATSIGREGGYEQYF. CDR3 in DNA: TGTGCCACCAGCATCGGACGGGAGGGAGGCTACGAGCAGTACTTC.

Comment on this clonotype: At one end, the junction sequence differs from germline, possibly due to a read error. The rearrangement uses TRBV7-9 and TRBJ2-7; tentative D call: TRBD1 (6 bases). CDR1 SEHNR and CDR2 FQNEAQ come from the germline V gene (reference sequence). This CDR3 has 15 residues. CDR3 protein: CASSETGQSSHEQYF. Here the CDR3 DNA reads TGTGCCAGCAGCGAAACGGGACAAAGCTCCCACGAGCAGTACTTC.

V is TRBV12-3 or TRBV12-4 and J is TRBJ1-2; a possible D gene is TRBD1 (5 bases). The CDR3 sequence is 12 residues long. The V end lost 6 bases, the J end lost 4 bases, and 9 bases lay between the germline ends. This chain's CDR3 is CASRDTLYGYTF. The CDR3 DNA is TGTGCCAGCAGGGACACCCTCTATGGCTACACCTTC.

The CDR3 here is CSARQGAGEQYF. As DNA, the CDR3 is TGCAGTGCTAGACAGGGGGCGGGCGAGCAGTACTTC. The chain recombines TRBV20-1 with TRBJ2-7; 8 positions agree with TRBD1. This CDR3 is 12 amino acids long. From germline, CDR1 is DFQATT and CDR2 SNEGSKA (reference sequence). Trimming took 2 bases from V and 6 from J; bases not matched to a gene: 3.

This clonotype is judged medium-sized. The chain joins TRBV12-3 or TRBV12-4 to TRBJ2-7; perhaps TRBD2 as D (6 bases). This CDR3 contains 13 residues. V was pared by 11 bases and J by 4 bases, with 18 bases between. CDR3 bases: TGTGCCTCAGCCGGGACTTCCTCGTACGAGCAGTACTTC. Its translation is CASAGTSSYEQYF.

V and J are TRBV7-3 and TRBJ2-2; perhaps TRBD1 as D (5 bases). Germline CDR1 reads SGHTA; CDR2 reads FQGTGA. Trimming took 5 bases from V and 4 from J, leaving 8 bases between them. The CDR3 spans 13 residues. CDR3 region: CASSPQATGELFF. As DNA, the CDR3 is TGTGCCAGCAGCCCACAGGCCACCGGGGAGCTGTTTTTT.

This clonotype was seen only a few times. The chain couples TRBV5-1 to TRBJ2-7; D might be TRBD2 (6 bases). Germline assignment: CDR1 SGHRS and CDR2 YFSETQ. V was trimmed by 2 bases and J by 2 bases, leaving 11 bases between them. This CDR3 has 14 amino acids. The CDR3 sequence is CASSFGAGAYEQYF. In DNA, the CDR3 is TGCGCCAGCAGCTTCGGAGCGGGTGCCTACGAGCAGTACTTC.

The chain joins TRBV11-2 to TRBJ2-3; D possibly corresponds to TRBD1 (5 bases). Germline CDR1 and CDR2: SGHAT and FQNNGV. The V end was cut by 5 bases, the J end by 5 bases, with 14 bases between. CDR3 length: 14 residues. This CDR3 is CASSRGTQRDTQYF. The CDR3 DNA reads TGTGCCAGCAGCAGGGGAACACAAAGAGATACGCAGTATTTT. The entire variable domain, with the rest obtained from reference TRBV11-2 and TRBJ2-3, is as follows: EAGVAQSPRYKIIEKRQSVAFWCNPISGHATLYWYQQILGQGPKLLIQFQNNGVVDDSQLPKDRFSAERLKGVDSTLKIQPAKLEDSAVYLCASSRGTQRDTQYFGPGTRLTVL.

This clonotype is classed as medium-sized (0.01 to 0.1%). The V gene is TRBV24-1, the J gene TRBJ1-2, with 8 bases that match TRBD1. Germline V lookup: CDR1 KGHDR, CDR2 SFDVKD. The CDR3 extends over 14 amino acids. Trimming removed 7 bases from V and 3 bases from J; junction bases left unmatched: 6. The CDR3 spells CATRPGQGHYGYTF. The CDR3 DNA is TGTGCCACCAGACCCGGACAGGGTCACTATGGCTACACCTTC.

V gene TRBV5-4 combines with J gene TRBJ2-1; D uncertain. With 0 bases removed from V and 7 bases from J, the gap between germline ends came to 14 bases. The CDR3 length is 15 residues. Germline V gene lookup returns CDR1 SGHNT and CDR2 YYREEE (reference sequence). The CDR3 nucleotides are TGTGCCAGCAGCTTGGGTGGCGCACACTCTAATGAGCAGTTCTTC. Protein sequence: CASSLGGAHSNEQFF.

As for this clonotype: The CDR3 ends on some other residue instead of the conserved phenylalanine or tryptophan, so this is likely a read error. The chain is built from TRBV5-1 and TRBJ1-5; 8 nucleotides align to TRBD1. Germline V gives CDR1 SGHRS, CDR2 YFSETQ. The CDR3 totals 14 residues. V gave up 3 bases and J gave up 11 bases; unmatched junction bases: 10. The CDR3 DNA reads as TGCGCCAGCAGCTCGACAGGGGCTGGGGAGACCCAGCATTCT. Encoded protein: CASSSTGAGETQHS.